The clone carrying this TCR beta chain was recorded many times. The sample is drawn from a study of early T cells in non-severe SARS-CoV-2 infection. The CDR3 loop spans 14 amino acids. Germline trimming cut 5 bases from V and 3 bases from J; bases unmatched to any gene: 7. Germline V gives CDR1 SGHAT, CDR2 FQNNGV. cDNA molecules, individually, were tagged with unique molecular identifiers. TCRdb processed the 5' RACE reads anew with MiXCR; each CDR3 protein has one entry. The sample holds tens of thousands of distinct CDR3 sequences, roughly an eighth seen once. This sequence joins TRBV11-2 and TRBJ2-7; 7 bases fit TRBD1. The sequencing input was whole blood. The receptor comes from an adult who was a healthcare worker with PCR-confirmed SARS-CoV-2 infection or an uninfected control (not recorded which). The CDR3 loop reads CASSLGQLIYEQYF. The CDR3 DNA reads TGTGCCAGCAGCCTGGGACAGCTGATCTACGAGCAGTACTTC.